This T cell receptor beta chain was documented in a study of PD-L1 blockade in urothelial cancer. Study background: The year 2014 saw patients start atezolizumab, 1,200 mg intravenously every 3 weeks. Patients had been given 0 to 3 earlier chemotherapy regimens. Blood was subjected to analysis at 3 weeks (second dose) and 6 weeks following treatment start.

Profiling relied on immunoSEQ multiplex PCR, and the TCRdb table lists in-frame clones only, not all of them. The profile shows 60,000 to 85,000 clones, roughly 90% of them singletons. This CDR3 has 19 amino acids. Trimming removed 3 bases from V and 1 base from J; junction bases left unmatched: 11. Germline CDR1 is SGHRS and CDR2 is YFSETQ. Sample: PBMCs, taken around atezolizumab (anti-PD-L1) treatment. The chain couples TRBV5-1 to TRBJ2-7; 15 bases are shared with TRBD2. The sequence derives from a woman in her 70s with urothelial cancer. The chain's CDR3 is CASSWGTSGRWGGSYEQYF. For the CDR3, the DNA is TGCGCCAGCAGCTGGGGGACTAGCGGGAGGTGGGGGGGGTCCTACGAGCAGTACTTC.